The source of this T cell receptor beta chain is a study of OX40 agonist ivuxolimab in advanced cancers. About the investigation overall: Ivuxolimab, which targeted the costimulatory receptor OX40 (CD134), was an agonistic, fully human IgG2 monoclonal antibody. Intravenous ivuxolimab was administered to patients every 2 weeks at six dose levels: 0.01, 0.1, 0.3, 1.5, 3 and 10 mg/kg. The paper describes the monotherapy dose-escalation part (N = 52 patients) of the phase I trial of ivuxolimab. Patients were allowed to have had prior anti-PD-1, anti-PD-L1 or anti-CTLA-4 therapy, and around 37% of the dose-escalation patients had previously received checkpoint inhibitors. In the dose-escalation cohort, 65% to 90% of patients were male, and the mean age was approximately 64 years, with a range of about 23 to 85. Partial responses occurred in three dose-escalation patients, of whom one had hepatocellular carcinoma and two had cutaneous melanoma. Peripheral TCRbeta sequencing aimed to test whether ivuxolimab altered TCR sequence diversity and caused clonal T-cell expansion. Among the 50 to 55 dose-escalation patients, about 19 had hepatocellular carcinoma, about 15 melanoma, 9 renal cell carcinoma and 9 head and neck cancer. Broad study findings and their caveats: Which antigens the clonally expanded peripheral T cells were specific for was not determined. Clonal expansion of both CD4+ and CD8+ blood T cells was observed from baseline to week 6 at doses 0.1 to 3.0 mg/kg. In the 0.1-3.0 mg/kg groups, partial responders had among the lowest normalized peripheral clonal expansion, particularly in CD8+ T cells. Low levels of normalized T-cell clonal expansion were also seen in some patients who did not respond. On average, CD8+ T cells showed more expanded clones than CD4+ T cells after ivuxolimab.

Patients with autoimmune disease history or receiving systemic immunosuppression were excluded from the trial. Peripheral blood for TCR sequencing was collected from all dose cohorts at baseline, on cycle 4 day 1, and on cycle 7 day 1. Samples came from an open-label, multicenter, first-in-human phase I dose-escalation trial of ivuxolimab. Adults with locally advanced or metastatic melanoma, renal cell carcinoma, hepatocellular carcinoma or head and neck squamous cell carcinoma were enrolled in the trial. Before TCR sequencing, CD4+ and CD8+ T cells were separately sorted from peripheral blood. This clone has only one observation. Its antigen is unknown. It has no much larger one-base neighbor in the sample; base qualities were not kept. Genomic DNA was isolated from the sorted cells so that the TCRbeta CDR3 region could be sequenced. TCRbeta CDR3 regions were sequenced using the immunoSEQ Assay. The clones in this table, taken by TCRdb from immuneACCESS, are in-frame only. Not every clone is retained; where verified, under half of the shortfall comes from an unresolved V gene, and the cause of the rest is unknown. The sample table holds approximately 73,000 clones, of which around 86% were seen once. The ten most abundant clones make up 2.8% of the sample.

Looking up the germline V gene yields CDR1 SGHVS and CDR2 FQNEAQ. The trim is 2 bases for V and 4 bases for J, with a gap of 17 bases between the germline ends. Taken from cysteine to phenylalanine, the CDR3 has 16 residues. Kept here is only the CDR3 DNA, which spans 48 bases and is read in frame from base 1. The clonotype comes from an adult with an advanced solid tumor such as melanoma, head and neck, liver or kidney cancer. Recombination linked TRBV7-8 to TRBJ1-2, with TRBD1 perhaps the D gene, on 5 matching bases. The sample was CD4+ or CD8+ T cells sorted from blood, taken in a trial of the OX40 agonist ivuxolimab. The CDR3 is CASSLFGAGPAYGYTF. The DNA sequence is as follows: TGTGCCAGCAGCTTATTTGGCGCAGGGCCCGCCTATGGCTACACCTTC.